This record concerns one T cell receptor beta chain sequence. The entry originates in a study of blood T cell repertoires in COVID-19. Assay used: immunoSEQ multiplex PCR; TCRdb lists only in-frame clones, some missing. The sample consists of about 140,000 clones, 60% to 80% of them appearing once. This CDR3 has 14 residues. Germline values: CDR1 MNHEY, CDR2 SMNVEV (reference sequence). Losses at the gene ends were 8 bases for V and 4 bases for J; bases not matched to a gene: 2. The material sequenced was PBMCs or T cells enriched from blood (not recorded which). The TCR was taken from a woman in her 50s who had recovered from COVID-19. This rearrangement joins TRBV27 to TRBJ2-3; 14 positions match TRBD2. DNA for the CDR3: TGTGCCAGCGGGACTAGCGGGAGTTCAGATACGCAGTATTTT. Amino acid sequence: CASGTSGSSDTQYF.